Following are 30 T cell receptor beta chains from one sample sequenced in a study of Graves' ophthalmopathy and Graves' hyperthyroidism. TCR beta CDR3 amplification used RNA transcripts. The authors performed first-round RT-PCR with HTBI primers and then a second-round multiplex PCR. TCRdb reanalysed the multiplex PCR reads using MiXCR and keeps one entry per CDR3 protein. The sample gives over a million distinct CDR3 sequences, about 35% of which show up once; 8.5% to 14% is in the top ten. Input material: peripheral blood or thyroid tissue (not recorded which). These receptors all come from an adult man with Graves' hyperthyroidism.

A few counts support this clonotype. This may come from a read error, since a much larger clone is one base off. The genes are TRBV20-1 and TRBJ2-7; D unclear. Trimming removed 1 base from V and 7 bases from J, with 17 bases in between. This CDR3 has 14 amino acids. Germline CDR1 and CDR2: DFQATT and SNEGSKA (reference sequence). The CDR3 spells CSARAPTGIGEQYF. CDR3 nucleotide sequence: TGCAGTGCTAGAGCCCCAACTGGGATTGGAGAGCAGTACTTC.

This clonotype turned up a few times. The chain joins TRBV20-1 to TRBJ2-7; 7 bases line up with TRBD2. Germline assignment: CDR1 DFQATT and CDR2 SNEGSKA (reference sequence). The CDR3 sequence is 14 residues long. Unmatched junction bases numbered 5, after V lost 0 bases and J lost 3 bases. The CDR3 nucleotides are TGCAGTGCTAGAGAGTGGCGGGGGAACTACGAGCAGTACTTC. Protein: CSAREWRGNYEQYF.

This clonotype was counted ten times or more. This chain connects TRBV7-2 to TRBJ1-5, with 7 bases lining up with TRBD1. V lost 5 bases and J lost 7; bases outside the gene matches: 8. Germline V gives CDR1 SGHTA, CDR2 FQGNSA. The CDR3 is 14 residues long. In DNA form, the CDR3 reads TGTGCCAGCAGCGCGGGACAGAGGTTACAGCCCCAGCATTTT. Its protein product is CASSAGQRLQPQHF.

This rearrangement joins TRBV9 to TRBJ2-5; 8 positions match TRBD1. Germline trimming cut 5 bases from V and 5 bases from J; bases unmatched to any gene: 17. The CDR3 totals 17 residues. The germline V gene encodes CDR1 SGDLS and CDR2 YYNGEE. CDR3 bases: TGTGCCAGCAGTTTGGGAGCAGGGGGCGCGGTAGTCGAGACCCAGTACTTC. Translating it yields CASSLGAGGAVVETQYF. The full variable domain, with the rest looked up from reference TRBV9 and TRBJ2-5, is DSGVTQTPKHLITATGQRVTLRCSPRSGDLSVYWYQQSLDQGLQFLIQYYNGEERAKGNILERFSAQQFPDLHSELNLSSLELGDSALYFCASSLGAGGAVVETQYFGPGTRLLVL.

Details on this clonotype: Given a much more abundant clone one base away, this may be a read error. Given the absence of the conserved phenylalanine or tryptophan at the CDR3 end, a read error is likely. The genes are TRBV9 and TRBJ2-2, with no clear D. The CDR3 extends over 15 amino acids. Trimming took off 0 bases at V and 1 base at J, with 7 bases between the two ends. Per the germline V gene, CDR1 is SGDLS and CDR2 is YYNGEE. This CDR3 is CASSVAGVNTGELFC. The CDR3 DNA sequence: TGTGCCAGCAGCGTAGCGGGTGTGAACACCGGGGAGCTGTTTTGT.

With respect to this clonotype: One end of the junction varies from germline; a read error may be responsible. This chain uses TRBV10-2 with TRBJ2-7; D gene uncertain. The CDR3 is 13 amino acids. Germline V lookup: CDR1 WSHSY, CDR2 SAAADI. The DNA for the CDR3 is TGTGCCAGCAGCCCCCAAGGTTCCCACGAGCAGTACTTC. This translates into CASSPQGSHEQYF.

The CDR3 region is CSARGGAHTEAFF. CDR3 coding DNA: TGCAGCGCACGAGGGGGGGCCCACACTGAAGCTTTCTTT. This chain connects TRBV29-1 to TRBJ1-1; maybe TRBD1 (6 bases). Trimming cost V 7 bases and J 3 bases, with 15 bases left between them. The CDR3 consists of 13 residues. Germline values: CDR1 SQVTM, CDR2 ANQGSEA.

A remark on this clonotype: A much larger clone differs from this one at a single base, so this may be a read error. The rearrangement links TRBV7-9 to TRBJ1-4; D is undetermined. Per germline, CDR1 SEHNR and CDR2 FQNEAQ (reference sequence). The length of the CDR3 is 14 residues. The CDR3 protein is CASSLLDGNETLFF. The CDR3 region has the DNA TGTGCCAGCAGCCTTCTGGACGGGAATGAAACACTGTTTTTT.

This chain connects TRBV2 to TRBJ2-2, with D perhaps TRBD1 (6 bases). There are 13 residues in the CDR3. Germline lookup yields CDR1 SNHLY and CDR2 FYNNEI. Between the trimmed V and J ends, which lost 6 bases and 11 bases, there was a span of 16 bases. In DNA form, the CDR3 reads TGTGCCAGCAGGAAAACAGGGACCTACGAGCTGTTTTTT. It codes for CASRKTGTYELFF.

This clonotype appeared a few times. This rearrangement joins TRBV29-1 to TRBJ2-7, with TRBD2 identical over 13 bases. Germline values: CDR1 SQVTM, CDR2 ANQGSEA. The V segment lost 4 bases and the J segment 3 bases; nucleotides outside the gene matches: 12. The CDR3 sequence is 17 residues long. Here the CDR3 DNA reads TGCAGCGTTGGGGCCATGGGTCGGACTAGCGGGGGCTACGAGCAGTACTTC. This translates into CSVGAMGRTSGGYEQYF.

The sample holds many counts of this clonotype. The chain combines TRBV19 with TRBJ1-5; 7 nucleotides match TRBD1. The CDR3 totals 18 residues. Trimming at V came to 7 bases and at J to 1 base, leaving 16 bases not matched to a gene. The germline CDR1 and CDR2 sequences are LNHDA and SQIVND (reference sequence). CDR3 sequence: CASISPHPQGSSNQPQHF. In DNA, the CDR3 is TGTGCCAGTATTTCACCACACCCACAGGGGAGCAGCAATCAGCCCCAGCATTTT. The entire variable domain, with the rest obtained from reference TRBV19 and TRBJ1-5, is as follows: DGGITQSPKYLFRKEGQNVTLSCEQNLNHDAMYWYRQDPGQGLRLIYYSQIVNDFQKGDIAEGYSVSREKKESFPLTVTSAQKNPTAFYLCASISPHPQGSSNQPQHFGDGTRLSIL.

This clonotype was detected only a few times. The chain has TRBV7-9 and TRBJ2-5; possibly TRBD2 for D (6 bases). Trimming cost V 0 bases and J 5 bases, with 10 bases left between them. The CDR3 covers 14 residues. Germline lookup yields CDR1 SEHNR and CDR2 FQNEAQ (reference sequence). CDR3 loop: CASSLAEEGETQYF. In DNA, the CDR3 is TGTGCCAGCAGCTTAGCGGAGGAGGGGGAGACCCAGTACTTC.

This clonotype was recorded at least ten times. The chain carries TRBV11-2 and TRBJ2-5; the match to TRBD2 covers 11 bases. The germline V gene has CDR1 SGHAT and CDR2 FQNNGV. The CDR3 loop spans 15 amino acids. V lost 5 bases and J lost 4; bases outside the gene matches: 6. The CDR3 DNA follows: TGTGCCAGCAGCCGCATTGGGACTAGCGGAGAGACCCAGTACTTC. This encodes CASSRIGTSGETQYF.

The genes are TRBV5-5 and TRBJ2-2; no clear D. The CDR3 contains 16 residues. From germline, CDR1 is SGHKS and CDR2 YYEKEE (reference sequence). Trimming shortened V by 2 bases and J by 1 base, and 12 bases separated the two germline ends. This CDR3 reads CASSFGARENTGELFF. The CDR3 DNA sequence: TGTGCCAGCAGCTTCGGAGCGCGAGAGAACACCGGGGAGCTGTTTTTT.

This chain uses TRBV29-1 with TRBJ2-2, with D perhaps TRBD1 (5 bases). Germline assignment: CDR1 SQVTM and CDR2 ANQGSEA. V was shortened by 6 bases and J by 5 bases, with 10 bases between the two germline ends. This CDR3 comprises 12 residues. CDR3: CSVPQGTGELFF. The DNA of the CDR3 is TGCAGCGTCCCCCAGGGAACCGGGGAGCTGTTTTTT.

Turning to this clonotype: A much more abundant neighbour one base away suggests this may be a read error. Without the conserved terminal phenylalanine or tryptophan, this CDR3 likely stems from a read error. The V call is TRBV7-6, the J call TRBJ2-7; D may be TRBD1 or TRBD2 (5 bases each). CDR1 and CDR2 from the germline V gene are SGHVS and FNYEAQ. Trimming removed 4 bases at V and 0 bases at J, with 13 bases between. The CDR3 totals 15 residues. DNA of the CDR3: TGTGCCAGCAGCTCGCTGGGACCTTTCTCCTACGAGCAGTACCTC. Translation: CASSSLGPFSYEQYL.

The DNA of the CDR3 is TGTGCCAGCGGCAGGGGCGAGGACGGGGCCAACGTCCTGACTTTC. Its protein is CASGRGEDGANVLTF. The chain has TRBV15 and TRBJ2-6; tentatively, D is TRBD1 (6 bases). Per the germline V gene, CDR1 is LNHNV and CDR2 is YYDKDF (reference sequence). Trimming cost V 10 bases and J 4 bases, with 17 bases left between them. The CDR3 totals 15 residues.

This clonotype was seen at least ten times. The J gene is TRBJ2-7, the V gene TRBV3-1, with D hard to call. Germline loops: CDR1 LGHDT, CDR2 YNNKEL (reference sequence). The CDR3 runs to 11 residues. V was trimmed by 2 bases and J by 4 bases, leaving 3 bases between them. Here the CDR3 DNA reads TGTGCCAGCAGCCAACTGTACGAGCAGTACTTC. It yields the protein CASSQLYEQYF.

There are many counts of this clonotype. This chain uses TRBV6-5 with TRBJ1-6; no clear D. Trimming shortened V by 5 bases and J by 5 bases, and 10 bases separated the two germline ends. CDR1 and CDR2 from the germline V gene are MNHEY and SVGAGI. CDR3 size: 14 residues. The DNA for the CDR3 is TGTGCCAGCAGTCTGACCAGGAATAATTCACCCCTCCACTTT. Translating gives CASSLTRNNSPLHF.

This clonotype came up many times. DNA of the CDR3: TGTGCCAGCAGTTATGAGGCGGGACCCTGGGAGACCCAGTACTTC. The encoded protein is CASSYEAGPWETQYF. The rearrangement links TRBV6-6 to TRBJ2-5, with D possibly TRBD2 on 6 matching bases. Trimming removed 3 bases at V and 5 bases at J, with 16 bases between. The CDR3 has 15 residues. Germline-derived CDR1 and CDR2 are MNHNY and SVGAGI (reference sequence).

V and J are TRBV5-6 and TRBJ2-7; 8 bases match TRBD2. The length of the CDR3 is 16 residues. The germline CDR1 and CDR2 sequences are SGHDT and YYEEEE. The V segment lost 3 bases and the J segment 4 bases; nucleotides outside the gene matches: 12. The CDR3 region is CASSSGPGLVTYEQYF. CDR3 in DNA: TGTGCCAGCAGCTCAGGTCCGGGACTAGTAACATACGAGCAGTACTTC.

This clonotype has only a few counts. As DNA, the CDR3 is TGTGCCAGCAGCTCCGGACTAGAGAGGAACGAGCAGTACTTC. Encoded protein: CASSSGLERNEQYF. The chain links TRBV10-3 to TRBJ2-7; 7 bases are shared with TRBD2. Trimming took 10 bases from V and 5 from J; bases not matched to a gene: 14. This CDR3 is 14 amino acids long. Germline CDR1 is ENHRY and CDR2 is SYGVKD.

The chain joins TRBV7-9 to TRBJ1-6, with D hard to call. Trimming pared 0 bases from V and 2 bases from J, leaving 5 bases between. Germline CDR1 and CDR2: SEHNR and FQNEAQ (reference sequence). The CDR3 loop spans 15 amino acids. The CDR3 DNA follows: TGTGCCAGCAGCTTAGCCGGGGCCTATAATTCACCCCTCCACTTT. Translated: CASSLAGAYNSPLHF.

This clonotype was observed once. The chain carries TRBV7-2 and TRBJ1-2; 7 bases map to TRBD1. CDR3 length: 15 residues. V shed 1 base and J 5 bases; nucleotides not matched to a gene: 7. Looked up from germline, CDR1 is SGHTA and CDR2 is FQGNSA. The CDR3 loop is CASSLGDRQGYGYTF. DNA of the CDR3: TGTGCCAGCAGCTTAGGGGATAGACAGGGTTATGGCTACACCTTC. The complete variable domain, with remaining parts taken from reference TRBV7-2 and TRBJ1-2, reads GAGVSQSPSNKVTEKGKDVELRCDPISGHTALYWYRQSLGQGLEFLIYFQGNSAPDKSGLPSDRFSAERTGGSVSTLTIQRTQQEDSAVYLCASSLGDRQGYGYTFGSGTRLTVV.

The genes are TRBV4-2 and TRBJ2-2; 8 bases are shared with TRBD2. CDR1 is LGHNA and CDR2 is YNFKEQ in the germline V gene. Losses at the gene ends were 1 base for V and 3 bases for J; bases not matched to a gene: 7. The CDR3 loop spans 17 amino acids. The CDR3 spells CASSQGGIAGYTGELFF. CDR3 nucleotides: TGTGCCAGCAGCCAAGGGGGAATAGCGGGATACACCGGGGAGCTGTTTTTT.

In this sample, this clonotype turned up many times. The CDR3 reads CASSLVGEMGQPQHF. The CDR3 region has the DNA TGTGCCAGCAGCTTAGTAGGCGAGATGGGGCAGCCCCAGCATTTT. The rearrangement joins TRBV7-2 to TRBJ1-5; unclear D gene. CDR1 SGHTA and CDR2 FQGNSA come from the germline V gene. Trimming removed 1 base at V and 7 bases at J, with 14 bases between. This CDR3 comprises 15 residues.

The CDR3 is CASSLAADLYEQYF. CDR3 DNA sequence: TGTGCCAGCAGCTTAGCGGCGGACCTCTACGAGCAGTACTTC. V gene TRBV7-9 combines with J gene TRBJ2-7; D not certain. Looked up from germline, CDR1 is SEHNR and CDR2 is FQNEAQ (reference sequence). Trimming took 0 bases from V and 3 from J, leaving 9 bases between them. The CDR3 runs to 14 residues.

The genes are TRBV6-1 and TRBJ2-7, with 9 bases aligning to TRBD1. Germline lookup yields CDR1 MNHNS and CDR2 SASEGT. Trimming cost V 6 bases and J 9 bases; bases outside gene matches: 3. The CDR3 is 11 amino acids. CDR3 amino acids: CASRGQGVQYF. The DNA for the CDR3 is TGTGCCAGCAGGGGACAGGGAGTGCAGTACTTC.

V is TRBV7-8 and J is TRBJ2-2; a possible D gene is TRBD2 (6 bases). Germline lookup yields CDR1 SGHVS and CDR2 FQNEAQ. This CDR3 has 18 amino acids. Trimming left V 3 bases short and J 7 bases short, with 24 bases between. CDR3: CASSLAWASGPGVGELFF. CDR3 DNA sequence: TGTGCCAGCAGCTTGGCTTGGGCGTCAGGCCCGGGGGTCGGGGAGCTGTTTTTT.

The DNA of the CDR3 is TGTGCCAGTAGTATGGTTCGGGGCAGTGAAGCTTTCTTT. It codes for CASSMVRGSEAFF. The chain joins TRBV19 to TRBJ1-1, with D maybe TRBD1 (5 bases). V lost 3 bases and J lost 7, with 12 bases in between. In germline, CDR1 is LNHDA, CDR2 SQIVND (reference sequence). CDR3 length equals 13 residues.